This TCR beta chain was sequenced during a study of T-cell reconstitution after alpha-beta-depleted transplantation in children. General study points: Several hundred expanded graft clones reportedly gave rise to the alpha-beta T cells present about two months after transplant. By one year post-transplant, T-cell counts and diversity largely arose from T cells that were newly produced.

TCRbeta library preparation incorporated unique molecular identifiers. TCRdb independently ran MiXCR on the PCR reads; one entry per CDR3 protein. The sample holds roughly 300,000 distinct CDR3 sequences, 11% seen once. CDR1 and CDR2 from the germline V gene are SGHVS and FNYEAQ. The V gene lost 5 bases and the J gene lost 2 bases, with 18 bases spanning the gap. This CDR3 spans 16 amino acids. This clonotype appeared many times. Its antigen is undetermined. The chain couples TRBV7-6 to TRBJ2-5; D possibly matches TRBD1 or TRBD2 (6 bases each). Sample: peripheral blood, taken 180 days after TCRalphabeta/CD19-depleted stem cell transplant. This clonotype originated in a male patient between 2 and 10 years old who had a stem cell transplant for chronic granulomatous disease, so the T cells may come from the graft donor. CDR3 protein: CASSRSWGAGQETQYF. The CDR3 DNA reads TGTGCCAGCAGCCGGAGTTGGGGGGCGGGTCAAGAGACCCAGTACTTC.